The rows below give T cell receptor beta chains drawn from one sample of a study of response to subunit inactivated influenza vaccine. TCRdb ran MiXCR on the RT-PCR reads and lists one entry per CDR3 protein. The repertoire holds about 530,000 distinct CDR3 sequences, with about 12% as singletons. This specimen consisted of PBMCs from blood, obtained on the day of vaccination. These receptors were obtained from a man aged 45-65 years who received an inactivated influenza vaccine. The CDR3 runs from the conserved cysteine through the conserved F or W. The D gene is left open where the match is weak. Size values are once, few and many counts, or a class for expanded clones, and some rows have none.

clone_size | j_call | d_call | v_call | cdr3_aa | cdr3_nt
many | TRBJ2-1 | TRBD1 | TRBV29-1 | CSVARDRGYNEQFF | TGCAGCGTCGCCCGGGACAGGGGTTACAATGAGCAGTTCTTC
few | TRBJ2-3 | NA | TRBV18 | CASSPRDTDTQYF | TGTGCCAGCTCACCACGGGACACAGATACGCAGTATTTT
few | TRBJ2-1 | NA | TRBV12-3/TRBV12-4 | CATMKQGGAGNEQFF | TGTGCCACCATGAAACAAGGGGGAGCGGGTAATGAGCAGTTCTTC
few | TRBJ2-7 | TRBD1 | TRBV6-1 | CASSALDRAYEQYF | TGTGCCAGCAGTGCCTTGGACAGGGCCTACGAGCAGTACTTC
NA | TRBJ1-2 | NA | TRBV4-2 | CASSQMSEEKGYTF | TGTGCCAGCAGCCAAATGAGCGAGGAGAAGGGCTACACCTTC
many | TRBJ2-5 | NA | TRBV7-2 | CASRATRGQETQYF | TGTGCCAGCAGGGCTACACGGGGCCAAGAGACCCAGTACTTC
NA | TRBJ2-2 | NA | TRBV18 | CASSPRHGELFF | TGTGCCAGCTCACCACGGCACGGGGAGCTGTTTTTT
few | TRBJ2-6 | TRBD1 | TRBV28 | CASSRNRGRNAGANVLTF | TGTGCCAGCAGTCGAAACAGGGGCCGGAACGCTGGGGCCAACGTCCTGACTTTC
few | TRBJ2-1 | NA | TRBV7-9 | CASSLKGKGYNEQFF | TGTGCCAGCAGCTTAAAGGGGAAGGGATACAATGAGCAGTTCTTC
NA | TRBJ1-2 | TRBD1 | TRBV29-1 | CSVEETGQGGYTF | TGCAGCGTTGAAGAAACAGGACAGGGGGGCTACACCTTC
few | TRBJ1-3 | NA | TRBV20-1 | CSPSGLPSGNTIYF | TGCAGTCCATCCGGGTTACCCTCTGGAAACACCATATATTTT
few | TRBJ2-7 | NA | TRBV4-3 | CASSQGPASRLGEQYF | TGCGCCAGCAGCCAAGGTCCGGCTAGCCGACTCGGCGAGCAGTACTTC
many | TRBJ1-5 | NA | TRBV12-3/TRBV12-4 | CASSSDRIQPQHF | TGTGCCAGCAGTTCCGACAGGATACAGCCCCAGCATTTT
NA | TRBJ2-6 | NA | TRBV20-1 | CSASLVGQDHSGANVLTF | TGCAGTGCTAGTCTCGTCGGGCAGGATCACTCTGGGGCCAACGTCCTGACTTTC
few | TRBJ1-1 | NA | TRBV29-1 | CSVEDLQGRTEAFF | TGCAGCGTTGAAGATCTTCAGGGAAGGACTGAAGCTTTCTTT
NA | TRBJ1-1 | NA | TRBV11-2 | CASESGLNTEAFF | TGTGCCAGCGAGTCGGGACTGAACACTGAAGCTTTCTTT
many | TRBJ2-1 | NA | TRBV14 | CASRANNQIGRLVHEQFF | TGTGCCAGCAGGGCAAACAACCAAATAGGCCGCCTTGTGCATGAGCAGTTCTTC
many | TRBJ2-3 | TRBD1 | TRBV25-1 | CASSVRNRGADTQYF | TGTGCCAGCAGTGTCCGGAACAGGGGCGCAGATACGCAGTATTTT
few | TRBJ2-3 | TRBD2 | TRBV7-2 | CASSARTSVPTQYF | TGTGCCAGCAGCGCCCGGACTAGCGTGCCTACGCAGTATTTT
few | TRBJ1-2 | NA | TRBV28 | CASSLVRLGSNYGYTF | TGTGCCAGCAGTTTGGTGCGTTTGGGGAGCAACTATGGCTACACCTTC
many | TRBJ1-2 | TRBD1 | TRBV12-3/TRBV12-4 | CASSFHGQGHSNYGYTF | TGTGCCAGCAGTTTCCATGGACAGGGGCACTCTAACTATGGCTACACCTTC
NA | TRBJ2-3 | NA | TRBV4-2 | CASSRGGYTDTQYF | TGTGCCAGCAGCCGTGGGGGGTACACAGATACGCAGTATTTT
few | TRBJ2-2 | NA | TRBV7-9 | CASSARQGTGELFF | TGTGCCAGCAGCGCTCGCCAGGGCACCGGGGAGCTGTTTTTT
NA | TRBJ1-2 | NA | TRBV11-2 | CASSLIRRRANYGYTF | TGTGCCAGCAGCTTAATACGACGACGGGCGAACTATGGCTACACCTTC
few | TRBJ2-4 | NA | TRBV5-1 | CASHPGLAKNIQYF | TGCGCCAGCCACCCGGGTCTAGCCAAAAACATTCAGTACTTC
many | TRBJ2-7 | TRBD1 | TRBV29-1 | CSVEAGQEYEQYF | TGCAGCGTTGAAGCAGGACAGGAGTACGAGCAGTACTTC
NA | TRBJ2-5 | TRBD1 | TRBV9 | CASSVGTGYETQYF | TGTGCCAGCAGCGTGGGGACAGGGTACGAGACCCAGTACTTC
few | TRBJ2-1 | TRBD2 | TRBV5-1 | CASSSGGLANVEQFF | TGCGCCAGCAGCTCCGGAGGACTAGCCAACGTTGAGCAGTTCTTC
few | TRBJ1-3 | NA | TRBV12-3/TRBV12-4 | CASSQGGNTIYF | TGTGCCAGCAGCCAGGGTGGAAACACCATATATTTT
NA | TRBJ1-5 | NA | TRBV12-3/TRBV12-4 | CASSLTLNQPQHF | TGTGCCAGCAGTTTAACCCTCAATCAGCCCCAGCATTTT
NA | TRBJ2-6 | NA | TRBV5-1 | CASSLARSGANVLTF | TGCGCCAGCAGCTTGGCGAGGTCTGGGGCCAACGTCCTGACTTTC
many | TRBJ1-2 | TRBD1 | TRBV5-1 | CASSERTGGFGYTF | TGCGCCAGCAGCGAACGGACAGGGGGTTTTGGCTACACCTTC
NA | TRBJ2-3 | TRBD2 | TRBV29-1 | CSVDPGGIGLAGADTQYF | TGCAGCGTTGACCCGGGGGGAATCGGACTAGCGGGAGCAGATACGCAGTATTTT
NA | TRBJ2-5 | TRBD2 | TRBV20-1 | CSARDWREGETQYF | TGCAGTGCTAGAGATTGGCGGGAGGGGGAGACCCAGTACTTC
many | TRBJ1-4 | NA | TRBV29-1 | CSVTGGDEKLFF | TGCAGCGTTACCGGGGGCGATGAAAAACTGTTTTTT
once | TRBJ2-1 | TRBD2 | TRBV20-1 | CSVINLAGDYNEQFF | TGCAGTGTCATAAACCTAGCGGGAGACTACAATGAGCAGTTCTTC
NA | TRBJ2-1 | TRBD1 | TRBV12-3/TRBV12-4 | CASSFGDRGEQLF | TGTGCCAGCAGTTTCGGGGACAGGGGGGAGCAGCTCTTC
few | TRBJ2-7 | TRBD2 | TRBV7-2 | CASSTFGRGVHEQYF | TGTGCCAGCAGCACCTTCGGGCGGGGGGTCCACGAGCAGTACTTC
NA | TRBJ1-1 | NA | TRBV2 | CASSPGGGRATEAFF | TGTGCCAGCAGCCCTGGGGGGGGGCGGGCCACTGAAGCTTTCTTT
few | TRBJ2-3 | NA | TRBV20-1 | CSAAPGGSGTDTQYF | TGCAGTGCCGCTCCGGGGGGCTCCGGCACAGATACGCAGTATTTT
few | TRBJ2-2 | NA | TRBV29-1 | CSVADYAHGELFF | TGCAGCGTTGCGGACTATGCTCACGGGGAGCTGTTTTTT
NA | TRBJ2-5 | NA | TRBV21-1 | CASSNGQECETQYF | TGTGCCAGCAGCAATGGACAGGAATGCGAGACCCAGTACTTC
NA | TRBJ1-1 | NA | TRBV19 | CASSRGRARPPNTEAFF | TGTGCCAGTAGTAGAGGACGGGCGCGACCCCCTAACACTGAAGCTTTCTTT
NA | TRBJ2-7 | TRBD1 | TRBV10-2 | CASGDRGYYEQYF | TGCGCCAGCGGGGACAGGGGATACTACGAGCAGTACTTC
NA | TRBJ2-7 | TRBD2 | TRBV5-6 | CASSLLRGDEQYF | TGTGCCAGCAGCTTGCTTCGGGGGGACGAGCAGTACTTC
few | TRBJ2-2 | NA | TRBV5-5 | CASSLASSHTGELFF | TGTGCCAGCAGCTTGGCCAGCAGTCACACCGGGGAGCTGTTTTTT
many | TRBJ2-1 | TRBD1 | TRBV9 | CASSVGQSSYNEQFF | TGTGCCAGCAGTGTGGGACAGAGCTCCTACAATGAGCAGTTCTTC
few | TRBJ2-1 | TRBD1 | TRBV27 | CASSLAGGLEQFF | TGTGCCAGCAGTTTGGCAGGGGGCCTTGAGCAGTTCTTC
NA | TRBJ2-7 | TRBD2 | TRBV12-3/TRBV12-4 | CASSPVGLAGAEQYF | TGTGCCAGCAGCCCCGTCGGCCTAGCGGGAGCCGAGCAGTACTTC
few | TRBJ2-5 | NA | TRBV20-1 | CSARSGARGGTQYF | TGCAGTGCCCGAAGCGGAGCCCGAGGCGGGACCCAGTACTTC
few | TRBJ1-3 | NA | TRBV12-3/TRBV12-4 | CASSLERLAGNTIYF | TGTGCCAGCAGTTTAGAGAGGCTCGCTGGAAACACCATATATTTT
NA | TRBJ2-7 | NA | TRBV5-1 | CASSLAGSQLRSSYEQYF | TGCGCCAGCAGCTTGGCCGGGTCCCAACTTAGGAGCTCCTACGAGCAGTACTTC
few | TRBJ1-2 | TRBD1 | TRBV7-8 | CASSLAVGAGGTGYGYTF | TGTGCCAGCAGCTTAGCGGTCGGGGCAGGGGGGACCGGCTATGGCTACACCTTC
NA | TRBJ1-6 | NA | TRBV12-3/TRBV12-4 | CASSLGRYSPLHF | TGTGCCAGCAGTTTGGGCAGATATTCACCCCTCCACTTT
NA | TRBJ1-2 | NA | TRBV20-1 | CSIHGPEGEGYTF | TGCAGTATCCACGGACCGGAGGGAGAGGGCTACACCTTC